This T cell receptor (beta chain) was found in a study of T cells and Merkel cell carcinoma outcomes. Profiling relied on immunoSEQ multiplex PCR, and the TCRdb table lists in-frame clones only, not all of them. The repertoire holds about 19,000 clones, with roughly 87% as singletons. Points from the study as a whole: Repertoire plus T-cell density reportedly predicted Merkel cell carcinoma outcomes.

Germline loops: CDR1 MNHEY, CDR2 SMNVEV (reference sequence). CDR3 length: 14 residues. J was trimmed by 6 bases and V by 5 bases; bases with no gene match: 9. As concerns this clone: The antigen is not known.

The chain is built from TRBV27 and TRBJ2-7; the match to TRBD2 covers 8 bases. Sequenced material: tumor tissue from Merkel cell carcinoma. This receptor was obtained from a human donor with Merkel cell carcinoma. The CDR3 DNA follows: TGTGCCAGCAGTCCCGGAGCGGGAGCCGCCGAGCAGTACTTC. Translated: CASSPGAGAAEQYF.